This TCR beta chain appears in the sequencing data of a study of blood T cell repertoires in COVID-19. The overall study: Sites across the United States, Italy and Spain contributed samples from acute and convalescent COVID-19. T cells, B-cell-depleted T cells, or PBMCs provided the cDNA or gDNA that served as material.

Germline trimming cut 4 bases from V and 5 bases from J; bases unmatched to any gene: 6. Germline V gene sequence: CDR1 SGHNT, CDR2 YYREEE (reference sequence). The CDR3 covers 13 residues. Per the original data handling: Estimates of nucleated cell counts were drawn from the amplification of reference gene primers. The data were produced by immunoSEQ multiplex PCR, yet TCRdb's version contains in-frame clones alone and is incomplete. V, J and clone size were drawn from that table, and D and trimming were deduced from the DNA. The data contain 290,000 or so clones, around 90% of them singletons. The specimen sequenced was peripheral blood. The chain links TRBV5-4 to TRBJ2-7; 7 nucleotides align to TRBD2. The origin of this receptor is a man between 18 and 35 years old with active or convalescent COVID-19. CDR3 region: CASSGAGSHEQYF. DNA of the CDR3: TGTGCCAGCAGCGGAGCGGGATCCCACGAGCAGTACTTC. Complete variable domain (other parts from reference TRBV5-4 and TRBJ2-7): ETGVTQSPTHLIKTRGQQVTLRCSSQSGHNTVSWYQQALGQGPQFIFQYYREEENGRGNFPPRFSGLQFPNYSSELNVNALELDDSALYLCASSGAGSHEQYFGPGTRLTVT.